The present T cell receptor (beta chain) was sequenced within a study of T cell responses to AZD1222 COVID-19 vaccine. Study conclusions and caveats: Nearly half of unique spike-specific TCRs reportedly avoided B.1.351 and B.1.1.7 mutated regions. Spike-wide coverage was observed for vaccine-associated CD4 TCRs, with dominant responses at 160-218 and 743-854.

Sequencing was performed with immunoSEQ multiplex PCR; in TCRdb, only in-frame clones are kept and a portion is missing. The sample holds 85,000 to 130,000 clones, nearly 95% seen once. The CDR3 runs 14 residues. V lost 2 bases, J lost 7 bases, and 9 bases lay in between. Germline V gene data show CDR1 as KGHSH and CDR2 as LQKENI. For this clone: What it binds is not known.

The V gene is TRBV18, the J gene TRBJ2-6; D not resolved. This sequence originates from an adult in good health. The material sequenced was peripheral blood, taken on day 0 of AZD1222 vaccination. CDR3 nucleotides: TGTGCCAGCTCACCAGGGTATTCAGCCAACGTCCTGACTTTC. Amino acids: CASSPGYSANVLTF. Full variable domain (outside the CDR3, taken from reference TRBV18 and TRBJ2-6): NAGVMQNPRHLVRRRGQEARLRCSPMKGHSHVYWYRQLPEEGLKFMVYLQKENIIDESGMPKERFSAEFPKEGPSILRIQQVVRGDSAAYFCASSPGYSANVLTFGAGSRLTVL.